Given below is one T cell receptor beta chain in context. This sample was included in a study of blood T cell repertoires in COVID-19. Sequencing used immunoSEQ multiplex PCR; TCRdb keeps in-frame clones, though not all of them. The table lists more than 250,000 clones, 70% to 90% of them singletons, with about 4.3% in the top ten. V was pared by 5 bases and J by 6 bases, with 2 bases of the junction left unmatched. In germline, CDR1 is MDHEN, CDR2 SYDVKM. The CDR3 consists of 13 residues. The receptor was isolated from a man in his 60s who had recovered from COVID-19. The chain carries TRBV28 and TRBJ1-5; TRBD1 agrees at 9 bases. The source material was peripheral blood. CDR3 DNA: TGTGCCAGCAGTCTGGACAGGGGTCAGCCCCAGCATTTT. It is translated as CASSLDRGQPQHF.